A single sample gave rise to the 26 T cell receptor beta chains below, sequenced in a study of T-cell reconstitution after alpha-beta-depleted transplantation in children. Unique molecular identifiers were built into the TCRbeta library. TCRdb processed the PCR reads anew with MiXCR; each CDR3 protein has one entry. The table shows under 750,000 distinct CDR3 sequences, with around 23% occurring only once. The sequences come from PBMCs, mostly from graft donor cells, collected 360 days after TCRalphabeta/CD19-depleted stem cell transplant. These receptors came from a boy in the first two years of life who had a stem cell transplant for acute myeloid leukemia, so the T cells may come from the graft donor.

A few counts support this clonotype. V is TRBV7-9 and J is TRBJ2-1, with TRBD1 as a possible D gene (6 bases). Trimming took off 5 bases at V and 8 bases at J, with 10 bases between the two ends. Per germline, CDR1 SEHNR and CDR2 FQNEAQ (reference sequence). The CDR3 spans 12 residues. Here the CDR3 reads CASSDRSDEQFF. CDR3 in DNA: TGTGCCAGCAGCGACAGGAGCGATGAGCAGTTCTTC.

This clonotype was seen many times. CDR3 sequence (DNA): TGCAGCGTTGAAGATCAACTGGTTGGTTGGGACATCTCACCCTCGGGAGAGACCCAGTACTTC. This codes for CSVEDQLVGWDISPSGETQYF. The chain carries TRBV29-1 and TRBJ2-5; TRBD1 might be the D (6 bases). Trimming removed 0 bases from V and 4 bases from J, with 33 bases in between. This CDR3 has 21 amino acids. Germline lookup yields CDR1 SQVTM and CDR2 ANQGSEA.

The table lists this clonotype with a few counts. This chain joins TRBV27 and TRBJ1-4; maybe TRBD1 (5 bases). This CDR3 region has 15 residues. Germline V gene data show CDR1 as MNHEY and CDR2 as SMNVEV (reference sequence). The ends were cut back, 5 bases at V and 7 bases at J, with 17 bases in the middle. The CDR3 loop is CASSPMEGLGEKLFF. CDR3 bases: TGTGCCAGCAGTCCCATGGAGGGGCTGGGTGAAAAACTGTTTTTT.

In this sample, this clonotype turned up many times. The chain employs TRBV20-1 and TRBJ2-1; TRBD1 is a possible D gene (6 bases). Germline-derived CDR1 and CDR2 are DFQATT and SNEGSKA (reference sequence). CDR3 length: 11 amino acids. The V end was cut by 7 bases, the J end by 12 bases, with 16 bases between. CDR3 residues: CSVSFRGAQFF. CDR3 nucleotide sequence: TGCAGTGTGTCCTTCAGGGGAGCGCAGTTCTTC.

The genes are TRBV27 and TRBJ2-5; 9 bases fit TRBD2. Germline V gives CDR1 MNHEY, CDR2 SMNVEV (reference sequence). After removal of 4 bases from V and 4 bases from J, the junction contained 10 bases not matched to a gene. The length of the CDR3 is 16 residues. The CDR3 loop reads CASSSSMAGGLETQYF. In nucleotides, the CDR3 is TGTGCCAGCAGTTCCTCCATGGCGGGGGGGCTAGAGACCCAGTACTTC.

This clonotype occurred many times. The V call is TRBV10-3, the J call TRBJ2-3; D perhaps matches TRBD2 (5 bases). This CDR3 is built from 13 residues. V lost 2 bases and J lost 2, with 5 bases in between. Per the germline V gene, CDR1 is ENHRY and CDR2 is SYGVKD. The CDR3: CAISEGLTDTQYF. The CDR3 region has the DNA TGTGCCATCAGTGAGGGACTCACAGATACGCAGTATTTT.

J is TRBJ2-7 and V is TRBV7-2; 11 bases match TRBD2. This CDR3 has 16 residues. CDR1 SGHTA and CDR2 FQGNSA come from the germline V gene. J was trimmed by 8 bases and V by 0 bases; bases with no gene match: 9. As DNA, the CDR3 is TGTGCCAGCAGCTTAGCCCTAGCGGGGGGCGCGGATAAGCAGTACTTC. Encoded protein: CASSLALAGGADKQYF.

There are many counts of this clonotype. The J gene is TRBJ2-3, the V gene TRBV20-1; 7 bases line up with TRBD2. The CDR3 totals 15 residues. The germline V gene encodes CDR1 DFQATT and CDR2 SNEGSKA (reference sequence). V dropped 2 bases and J dropped 2; count of bases not matched to a gene: 7. The CDR3 nucleotides read TGCAGTGCTAGAAAGGCGGGGGTTATCACAGATACGCAGTATTTT. Protein: CSARKAGVITDTQYF.

This clonotype was seen only a few times. The chain joins TRBV18 to TRBJ2-1, with D hard to call. CDR1 is KGHSH, CDR2 LQKENI, per germline. The CDR3 runs to 13 residues. Trimming pared 2 bases from V and 2 bases from J, leaving 4 bases between. The CDR3 sequence is CASSPNTYNEQFF. The CDR3 nucleotides are TGTGCCAGCTCACCAAATACCTACAATGAGCAGTTCTTC.

This clonotype was counted between two and nine times. V and J are TRBV7-2 and TRBJ1-6; 10 positions agree with TRBD1. Unmatched junction bases numbered 7, after V lost 5 bases and J lost 9 bases. This CDR3 has 15 residues. Germline CDR1 SGHTA, CDR2 FQGNSA. This CDR3 is CASSPRTGGSSPLHF. DNA for the CDR3: TGTGCCAGCAGCCCCCGGACAGGGGGTAGTTCACCCCTCCACTTT.

The rearrangement uses TRBV2 and TRBJ2-2; tentative D call: TRBD1 (6 bases). The CDR3 is made up of 17 amino acids. Germline assignment: CDR1 SNHLY and CDR2 FYNNEI. The V gene lost 7 bases and the J gene lost 1 base, with 19 bases spanning the gap. The CDR3 nucleotides read TGTGCCAGCATCTCCAGCTATGTGACAGGGAACACCGGGGAGCTGTTTTTT. Translation gives CASISSYVTGNTGELFF.

This clonotype was counted at least ten times. The chain employs TRBV20-1 and TRBJ1-1; D ambiguous. V shed 3 bases and J shed 6 bases, with 14 bases lying between them. The CDR3 runs to 13 residues. Germline V CDR1 and CDR2: DFQATT, SNEGSKA (reference sequence). This CDR3 is CSASAVTRAEAFF. The DNA for the CDR3 is TGCAGTGCTAGTGCCGTAACCCGAGCTGAAGCTTTCTTT.

Only a few counts were recorded for this clonotype. V usage is TRBV15 and J usage is TRBJ1-5, with 7 bases that match TRBD1. This CDR3 is 16 amino acids long. V lost 0 bases to trimming and J lost 7 bases; unmatched junction nucleotides: 9. The V gene's germline CDR1 is LNHNV and CDR2 YYDKDF (reference sequence). CDR3 sequence: CATSREGTELGQPQHF. In nucleotides, the CDR3 is TGTGCCACCAGCAGAGAGGGGACAGAATTAGGCCAGCCCCAGCATTTT.

To note about this clonotype: Likely a read error: the CDR3 ends without its conserved phenylalanine or tryptophan. The genes are TRBV29-1 and TRBJ1-2, with D possibly matching TRBD1 (5 bases). The V end was cut by 4 bases, the J end by 2 bases, with 17 bases between. The germline gives CDR1 SQVTM, CDR2 ANQGSEA. The length of the CDR3 is 15 residues. CDR3 protein: CSVGRSGTANYGYTS. For the CDR3, the DNA is TGCAGCGTTGGGCGGAGTGGGACCGCAAACTATGGCTACACCTCC.

This clonotype was recorded a few times. This chain uses TRBV12-3 or TRBV12-4 with TRBJ2-1; D unresolved. The CDR3 contains 14 residues. V gave up 10 bases and J gave up 12 bases, with 25 bases separating them. CDR3 amino acids: CATSTMTPLHGQFF. CDR3 coding DNA: TGTGCCACCTCAACAATGACCCCCCTCCATGGGCAGTTCTTC.

This clonotype was detected many times. V usage is TRBV5-1 and J usage is TRBJ2-3, with D possibly being TRBD2 (6 bases). CDR3 length: 15 amino acids. Looked up from germline, CDR1 is SGHRS and CDR2 is YFSETQ. Trimming took off 3 bases at V and 2 bases at J, with 13 bases between the two ends. The CDR3 DNA sequence: TGCGCCAGCAGCTCCGGGACTCGATACACAGATACGCAGTATTTT. Translation: CASSSGTRYTDTQYF.

The sample holds many counts of this clonotype. The rearrangement joins TRBV12-3 or TRBV12-4 to TRBJ2-3; D is possibly TRBD1 (6 bases). This CDR3 has 12 amino acids. Between the trimmed V and J ends, which lost 7 bases and 8 bases, there was a span of 13 bases. The CDR3 is CASTSQQGTQYF. The DNA of the CDR3 is TGTGCCAGCACCTCCCAACAGGGTACGCAGTATTTT.

The rearrangement uses TRBV11-2 and TRBJ2-1; D is perhaps TRBD2 (6 bases). The CDR3 sequence is 19 residues long. Germline assignment: CDR1 SGHAT and CDR2 FQNNGV. V lost 2 bases, J lost 0 bases, and 20 bases lay in between. For the CDR3, the DNA is TGTGCCAGCAGCTTATTACCAGTACTAGCCGGGGACTCCTACAATGAGCAGTTCTTC. Its protein is CASSLLPVLAGDSYNEQFF.

The chain is built from TRBV20-1 and TRBJ2-7; no clear D. The CDR3 has 13 residues. CDR1 and CDR2 (germline): DFQATT, SNEGSKA (reference sequence). Trimming pared 1 base from V and 3 bases from J, leaving 10 bases between. CDR3 protein: CSARGVTLYEQYV. CDR3 in DNA: TGCAGTGCTAGAGGGGTGACCCTCTACGAGCAGTACGTC.

The chain combines TRBV3-1 with TRBJ2-1, with 8 bases identical to TRBD2. Germline-derived CDR1 and CDR2 are LGHDT and YNNKEL (reference sequence). This CDR3 contains 14 residues. Unmatched junction bases numbered 6, after V lost 5 bases and J lost 6 bases. CDR3 DNA: TGTGCCAGCAGCTCAAGACGGGGGGGCAATGAGCAGTTCTTC. Protein product: CASSSRRGGNEQFF.

The gene calls are TRBV9 and TRBJ2-7, with a possible D match to TRBD1 (6 bases). Germline V lookup: CDR1 SGDLS, CDR2 YYNGEE. The germline V and J ends were trimmed by 0 bases and 7 bases, with 14 bases remaining between them. The CDR3 sequence is 14 residues long. The CDR3 protein is CASSVGGGSLEQYF. The CDR3 bases are TGTGCCAGCAGCGTAGGAGGGGGATCCTTGGAGCAGTACTTC.

The V and J genes are TRBV12-3 or TRBV12-4 and TRBJ2-1; 12 positions agree with TRBD2. CDR3 length equals 15 residues. V lost 1 base to trimming and J lost 15 bases; unmatched junction nucleotides: 10. This CDR3 is CASSLGTSGEPRLFF. CDR3 DNA: TGTGCCAGCAGTTTAGGGACTAGCGGGGAGCCACGTTTGTTCTTC.

CDR3 sequence reads: CASSRLAYQETQYF. The CDR3 DNA is TGTGCCAGCAGCCGACTAGCGTATCAAGAGACCCAGTACTTC. The chain recombines TRBV6-1 with TRBJ2-5, with TRBD2 matching over 8 bases. V lost 6 bases, J lost 2 bases, and 5 bases stayed unmatched. This CDR3 is 14 amino acids long. In germline, CDR1 is MNHNS, CDR2 SASEGT.

This clonotype was recorded a few times. The V and J genes are TRBV5-1 and TRBJ2-3; D unresolved. With 5 bases removed from V and 0 bases from J, the gap between germline ends came to 7 bases. The germline CDR1 and CDR2 sequences are SGHRS and YFSETQ. The length of the CDR3 is 13 residues. The CDR3 nucleotides read TGCGCCAGCAGGAAGACTAGCACAGATACGCAGTATTTT. Translation gives CASRKTSTDTQYF.

The chain couples TRBV12-3 or TRBV12-4 to TRBJ2-3; 11 bases agree with TRBD2. V lost 4 bases and J lost 0; bases outside the gene matches: 3. The CDR3 is 16 residues long. CDR3 DNA: TGTGCCAGCAGTTCGCGACTAGCGGGGAGCACAGATACGCAGTATTTT. Protein product: CASSSRLAGSTDTQYF.

Ten or more counts support this clonotype. DNA of the CDR3: TGTGCCAGCAGTCGTACCGGGACTAGCGCTCGCAATGAGCAGTTCTTC. It encodes CASSRTGTSARNEQFF. The V and J genes are TRBV6-5 and TRBJ2-1; 10 bases match TRBD2. V trimming: 5 bases; J trimming: 6 bases; junction bases outside the gene matches: 10. The CDR3 runs to 16 residues. The V gene's germline CDR1 is MNHEY and CDR2 SVGAGI.